Described below is a single T cell receptor (beta chain) sequence and its context. Its antigen is unidentified. The V gene lost 2 bases and the J gene lost 0 bases, with 10 bases spanning the gap. The germline V gene encodes CDR1 LNHDA and CDR2 SQIVND (reference sequence). CDR3 length equals 16 residues. The source of the sample is a study of CD8+CD57+ T cells in acquired aplastic anemia. Whole-study results and caveats: Patients were compared with controls for CD8+ Simpson's diversity, and no significant difference emerged. Patients and controls shared some 30 CD8+ CDR3 sequences, highly expressed in patients.

CDR3 and TCR beta VDJ profiling relied on genomic DNA as the template. MiXCR, run by TCRdb on the reads, gives a single entry per CDR3 protein. The sample contains around 150,000 distinct CDR3 sequences, 40% to 60% of which appear only once. Sequenced patients had shown CD8+CD57+ cell expansion by flow cytometry. Untreated patients provided the blood samples, with no therapy given before sampling. The chain combines TRBV19 with TRBJ1-4; no firm D call. The sequenced sample consisted of sorted CD4+, CD8+, or CD8+CD57+ T cells (not recorded which) from PBMCs. This TCR was sampled from a human donor with aplastic anemia. The CDR3 DNA follows: TGTGCCAGTAGTATACGTGGTCTTGCAACTAATGAAAAACTGTTTTTT. This gives the protein CASSIRGLATNEKLFF.